Shown below are 23 T cell receptor beta chains from a single sample sequenced in a study of blood T cell repertoires in COVID-19. Method: immunoSEQ multiplex PCR; TCRdb's copy keeps in-frame clones and lacks some. Among 80,000 or so clones listed, more than 60% were seen once. The sequencing sample was made of peripheral blood. The origin of the receptors is a human donor in a cohort sampled during active COVID-19.

The chain joins TRBV5-1 to TRBJ1-4, with 11 nucleotides matching TRBD1. Germline CDR1 SGHRS, CDR2 YFSETQ. The CDR3 covers 14 residues. Losses at the gene ends were 3 bases for V and 5 bases for J; bases not matched to a gene: 0. CDR3 protein: CASSWTGGNEKLFF. The CDR3 region has the DNA TGCGCCAGCAGCTGGACAGGGGGCAATGAAAAACTGTTTTTT.

V usage is TRBV7-3 and J usage is TRBJ2-5; D call uncertain. With 6 bases removed from V and 1 base from J, the gap between germline ends came to 9 bases. Germline values: CDR1 SGHTA, CDR2 FQGTGA. The CDR3 has 13 residues. CDR3 in DNA: TGTGCCAGCAGTTCCCTACCCCAAGAGACCCAGTACTTC. Its protein product is CASSSLPQETQYF.

The genes are TRBV5-1 and TRBJ2-5; D is ambiguous. The CDR3 extends over 14 amino acids. The germline V and J ends were trimmed by 4 bases and 7 bases, with 17 bases remaining between them. Germline V gene lookup returns CDR1 SGHRS and CDR2 YFSETQ. The CDR3 sequence is CASSPEALLGTQYF. Here the CDR3 DNA reads TGCGCCAGCAGCCCCGAGGCGCTTTTAGGGACCCAGTACTTC.

The CDR3 nucleotides are TGTGCCAGCAGTGAAAATAGCGGGGGGATTTACGAGCAGTACTTC. Translated, it gives CASSENSGGIYEQYF. This chain links TRBV2 with TRBJ2-7; 10 nucleotides agree with TRBD2. The CDR3 consists of 15 residues. Trimming took 2 bases from V and 4 from J; bases not matched to a gene: 5. Per the germline V gene, CDR1 is SNHLY and CDR2 is FYNNEI.

The chain combines TRBV7-3 with TRBJ2-5; 12 nucleotides match TRBD2. V gave up 2 bases and J gave up 2 bases; unmatched junction bases: 3. This CDR3 has 16 amino acids. Germline values: CDR1 SGHTA, CDR2 FQGTGA. The CDR3 nucleotides are TGTGCCAGCAGCTTAGGACTAGCGGGGCAGCAAGAGACCCAGTACTTC. Protein sequence: CASSLGLAGQQETQYF.

The chain couples TRBV6-5 to TRBJ1-5; D may be TRBD1 (6 bases). The CDR3 is 14 residues long. Trimming stripped 10 bases from V and 1 base from J, with 14 bases between. Germline V gives CDR1 MNHEY, CDR2 SVGAGI. The chain's CDR3 is CATLEQGSNQPQHF. CDR3 bases: TGTGCCACCCTGGAACAGGGAAGCAATCAGCCCCAGCATTTT.

This sequence joins TRBV4-3 and TRBJ1-4, with TRBD1 matching 11 bases. Germline values: CDR1 LGHNA, CDR2 YSLEER. This CDR3 is 15 amino acids long. Trimming at V came to 4 bases and at J to 7 bases, leaving 5 bases not matched to a gene. CDR3 bases: TGCGCCAGCAGCCTCGGACAGGGGGCGGGTGAAAAACTGTTTTTT. It specifies CASSLGQGAGEKLFF.

V gene TRBV30 combines with J gene TRBJ2-7; D is ambiguous. V lost 0 bases, J lost 1 base, and 4 bases lay in between. The CDR3 runs to 12 residues. The germline gives CDR1 GTSNPN, CDR2 SVGIG (reference sequence). CDR3 protein: CAWSVESYEQYF. Here the CDR3 DNA reads TGTGCCTGGAGTGTCGAGTCCTACGAGCAGTACTTC.

This chain uses TRBV19 with TRBJ1-4, with D unresolved. Per germline, CDR1 LNHDA and CDR2 SQIVND (reference sequence). Trimming left V 5 bases short and J 0 bases short, with 13 bases between. CDR3 length equals 16 residues. The CDR3 spells CASSDRHVATNEKLFF. DNA for the CDR3: TGTGCCAGTAGTGACCGACACGTTGCAACTAATGAAAAACTGTTTTTT.

The genes are TRBV5-1 and TRBJ2-3; 10 bases fit TRBD2. Germline assignment: CDR1 SGHRS and CDR2 YFSETQ. This CDR3 is built from 14 residues. The V segment lost 10 bases and the J segment 3 bases; nucleotides outside the gene matches: 8. The CDR3 protein is CAGEAGGQTDTQYF. The CDR3 coding sequence is TGCGCCGGAGAAGCGGGGGGGCAGACAGATACGCAGTATTTT.

This clone has a handful of counts. The V and J genes are TRBV7-3 and TRBJ2-2, with 7 nucleotides matching TRBD1. This CDR3 has 14 residues. Germline lookup yields CDR1 SGHTA and CDR2 FQGTGA. V dropped 3 bases and J dropped 4; count of bases not matched to a gene: 2. CDR3 region: CASSFSGGTGELFF. In DNA form, the CDR3 reads TGTGCCAGCAGCTTCTCAGGGGGCACCGGGGAGCTGTTTTTT.

The chain carries TRBV5-1 and TRBJ2-5; a weak D match, TRBD1 (7 bases). This CDR3 has 16 amino acids. V lost 3 bases and J 2 bases, leaving 17 bases between the germline ends. The V gene's germline CDR1 is SGHRS and CDR2 YFSETQ. The CDR3 DNA sequence: TGCGCCAGCAGCTGGGGGGACAGAGAGAGACAAGAGACCCAGTACTTC. Amino acids: CASSWGDRERQETQYF.

V and J are TRBV7-3 and TRBJ2-5; tentative D call: TRBD2 (6 bases). Germline V gene data show CDR1 as SGHTA and CDR2 as FQGTGA. V shed 5 bases and J shed 5 bases, with 12 bases lying between them. This CDR3 has 13 residues. The CDR3 region is CASSRDSGETQYF. DNA for the CDR3: TGTGCCAGCAGCCGGGACTCTGGCGAGACCCAGTACTTC.

In its sample, this clone was seen once. The rearrangement links TRBV4-1 to TRBJ2-5; TRBD2 matches 13 bases. Per the germline V gene, CDR1 is MGHRA and CDR2 is YSYEKL. Germline trimming cut 5 bases from V and 3 bases from J; bases unmatched to any gene: 3. The CDR3 is made up of 15 amino acids. The CDR3 is CASSWGTSGEETQYF. The DNA of the CDR3 is TGCGCCAGCAGCTGGGGGACTAGCGGGGAAGAGACCCAGTACTTC.

The CDR3 is CASTGERNSPLHF. The CDR3 DNA follows: TGTGCCAGCACGGGGGAGCGTAATTCACCCCTCCACTTT. The V call is TRBV2, the J call TRBJ1-6; D may be TRBD1 (5 bases). In germline, CDR1 is SNHLY, CDR2 FYNNEI. The CDR3 has 13 residues. Trimming left V 7 bases short and J 6 bases short, with 10 bases between. The full variable domain, with the rest looked up from reference TRBV2 and TRBJ1-6, is EPEVTQTPSHQVTQMGQEVILRCVPISNHLYFYWYRQILGQKVEFLVSFYNNEISEKSEIFDDQFSVERPDGSNFTLKIRSTKLEDSAMYFCASTGERNSPLHFGNGTRLTVT.

The J gene is TRBJ2-2, the V gene TRBV4-2; 10 nucleotides agree with TRBD2. This CDR3 has 16 amino acids. Germline loops: CDR1 LGHNA, CDR2 YNFKEQ. J lost 1 base, V lost 3 bases, and 2 bases had no gene match. This CDR3 reads CASSQRTSGNTGELFF. The DNA for the CDR3 is TGTGCCAGCAGCCAGCGGACTAGCGGGAACACCGGGGAGCTGTTTTTT.

The chain joins TRBV7-9 to TRBJ2-1; D is unclear. Germline CDR1 and CDR2: SEHNR and FQNEAQ (reference sequence). V lost 4 bases, J lost 7 bases, and 17 bases lay in between. The CDR3 loop spans 15 amino acids. The CDR3 region is CASSSSPLGANEQFF. The CDR3 DNA reads TGTGCCAGCAGCTCCTCCCCCCTCGGAGCGAATGAGCAGTTCTTC.

The chain employs TRBV18 and TRBJ1-3, with D possibly being TRBD1 (5 bases). Trimming removed 3 bases at V and 8 bases at J, with 14 bases between. Germline loops: CDR1 KGHSH, CDR2 LQKENI. The CDR3 is 14 amino acids. The CDR3 DNA is TGTGCCAGCTCACCCAGCGACCCGGGGGACACCATATATTTT. Residues: CASSPSDPGDTIYF.

CDR3 DNA sequence: TGTGCCAGCAGTTACTCGGGGACAGGGATTGAAAAACTGTTTTTT. This codes for CASSYSGTGIEKLFF. This chain connects TRBV6-5 to TRBJ1-4; 9 bases are shared with TRBD1. V dropped 0 bases and J dropped 7; count of bases not matched to a gene: 3. CDR1 is MNHEY, CDR2 SVGAGI, per germline. This CDR3 has 15 amino acids.

As DNA, the CDR3 is TGTGCCTGGAGTGAAGGACTGAGCAATCAGCCCCAGCATTTT. Residues: CAWSEGLSNQPQHF. This chain joins TRBV30 and TRBJ1-5; D gene ambiguous. This CDR3 comprises 14 residues. Germline V gives CDR1 GTSNPN, CDR2 SVGIG (reference sequence). Trimming took 1 base from V and 1 from J, leaving 8 bases between them. The whole variable domain, filled in from reference TRBV30 and TRBJ1-5, reads SQTIHQWPATLVQPVGSPLSLECTVEGTSNPNLYWYRQAAGRGLQLLFYSVGIGQISSEVPQNLSASRPQDRQFILSSKKLLLSDSGFYLCAWSEGLSNQPQHFGDGTRLSIL.

This clone was seen once. The genes are TRBV19 and TRBJ2-3; D gene ambiguous. CDR3 size: 15 residues. CDR1 LNHDA and CDR2 SQIVND come from the germline V gene (reference sequence). V dropped 5 bases and J dropped 1 base, with 13 bases sitting between them. The CDR3 here is CASSPLLTGTDTQYF. For the CDR3, the DNA is TGTGCCAGTAGTCCCCTACTTACGGGCACAGATACGCAGTATTTT.

The chain combines TRBV15 with TRBJ1-2, with D hard to call. This CDR3 comprises 11 residues. Deletions cut 0 bases from V and 8 bases from J, with 4 bases between. Germline CDR1 reads LNHNV; CDR2 reads YYDKDF (reference sequence). The chain's CDR3 is CATSRDGGYTF. The CDR3 DNA reads as TGTGCCACCAGCAGAGATGGCGGCTACACCTTC.

This clone was recorded once. The chain uses TRBV10-3 and TRBJ2-7; 8 positions agree with TRBD2. Per the germline V gene, CDR1 is ENHRY and CDR2 is SYGVKD. This CDR3 has 13 amino acids. With 4 bases clipped from V and 2 bases from J, the junction kept 1 base outside the gene matches. CDR3 sequence: CAISGRGAYEQYF. The CDR3 DNA is TGTGCCATCAGTGGGCGGGGGGCCTACGAGCAGTACTTC.